A selection of T cell receptor beta chains follows, all from one sample in a study of long-term antiretroviral therapy in people with HIV. Measured with immunoSEQ multiplex PCR; TCRdb has only the in-frame clones, and not every one. The sample includes about 20,000 clones, less than 95% of them seen just once. The input for sequencing was unsorted PBMCs, taken approximately 4.4 years before starting antiretroviral therapy. The receptors come from a woman aged 25 to 39 with HIV. The CDR3 runs from the conserved cysteine through the conserved F or W. The D gene is left open where the match is weak. For some rows the clone size is stated as once, few or many, or as a class when expanded; others skip it.

abundance: .; j_gene: TRBJ1-1; d_gene: .; v_gene: TRBV5-1; CDR3aa: CASSPTGWTEAFF; CDR3nt: TGCGCCAGCAGTCCCACAGGGTGGACTGAAGCTTTCTTT
abundance: .; j_gene: TRBJ2-1; d_gene: TRBD2; v_gene: TRBV18; CDR3aa: CASSPTAGDNEQFF; CDR3nt: TGTGCCAGCTCACCAACAGCGGGGGACAATGAGCAGTTCTTC
abundance: .; j_gene: TRBJ2-3; d_gene: .; v_gene: TRBV7-2; CDR3aa: CASSSQPPLIPDTQYF; CDR3nt: TGTGCCAGCAGCTCCCAGCCGCCCCTGATCCCAGATACGCAGTATTTT
abundance: .; j_gene: TRBJ1-1; d_gene: .; v_gene: TRBV10-2; CDR3aa: CASRNRGQGFNIEAFF; CDR3nt: TGCGCCAGCAGAAACCGGGGACAAGGTTTTAATATCGAAGCTTTCTTT
abundance: .; j_gene: TRBJ1-5; d_gene: TRBD1; v_gene: TRBV5-4; CDR3aa: CASSLVGTGVGSNQPQHF; CDR3nt: TGTGCCAGCAGCTTGGTTGGGACAGGGGTTGGGAGCAATCAGCCCCAGCATTTT
abundance: .; j_gene: TRBJ2-2; d_gene: .; v_gene: TRBV29-1; CDR3aa: CSVKGRSGELFF; CDR3nt: TGCAGCGTTAAGGGACGGAGCGGGGAGCTGTTTTTT
abundance: .; j_gene: TRBJ1-1; d_gene: .; v_gene: TRBV19; CDR3aa: CATYWGAQAFF; CDR3nt: TGTGCCACGTACTGGGGGGCACAAGCTTTCTTT
abundance: .; j_gene: TRBJ1-2; d_gene: .; v_gene: TRBV28; CDR3aa: CASSLQSYGYTF; CDR3nt: TGTGCCAGCAGTTTACAGAGCTATGGCTACACCTTC
abundance: .; j_gene: TRBJ2-4; d_gene: .; v_gene: TRBV4-2; CDR3aa: CASSQERVGKNIQYF; CDR3nt: TGTGCCAGCAGCCAAGAACGGGTAGGCAAAAACATTCAGTACTTC
abundance: .; j_gene: TRBJ1-1; d_gene: .; v_gene: TRBV5-6; CDR3aa: CASSSQASWNTEAFF; CDR3nt: TGTGCCAGCAGCTCGCAGGCTTCATGGAACACTGAAGCTTTCTTT
abundance: few; j_gene: TRBJ1-6; d_gene: .; v_gene: TRBV6-1; CDR3aa: CASGTGSESPLHF; CDR3nt: TGTGCCAGCGGGACGGGGTCGGAATCACCCCTCCACTTT
abundance: .; j_gene: TRBJ2-5; d_gene: TRBD2; v_gene: TRBV10-3; CDR3aa: CAISESRGAQETQYF; CDR3nt: TGTGCCATCAGTGAGTCGCGGGGGGCCCAAGAGACCCAGTACTTC
abundance: .; j_gene: TRBJ2-2; d_gene: .; v_gene: TRBV25-1; CDR3aa: CASSEAKGFSGELFF; CDR3nt: TGTGCCAGCAGTGAGGCGAAGGGATTCTCCGGGGAGCTGTTTTTT
abundance: once; j_gene: TRBJ2-3; d_gene: .; v_gene: TRBV30; CDR3aa: CAWSQGGNTQYF; CDR3nt: TGTGCCTGGAGTCAGGGGGGGAATACGCAGTATTTT
abundance: .; j_gene: TRBJ1-1; d_gene: TRBD1; v_gene: TRBV6-6; CDR3aa: CASSDGDTGGNEAFF; CDR3nt: TGTGCCAGCAGTGACGGTGATACAGGGGGAAACGAAGCTTTCTTT
abundance: .; j_gene: TRBJ1-2; d_gene: .; v_gene: TRBV10-3; CDR3aa: CAISEGLGTGENYGYTF; CDR3nt: TGTGCCATCAGTGAAGGGCTAGGGACGGGGGAAAACTATGGCTACACCTTC
abundance: .; j_gene: TRBJ1-2; d_gene: .; v_gene: TRBV7-9; CDR3aa: CASIKNTVSGYTF; CDR3nt: TGTGCCAGCATCAAGAACACGGTTTCGGGCTACACCTTC
abundance: .; j_gene: TRBJ2-5; d_gene: TRBD1; v_gene: TRBV19; CDR3aa: CASSIFGTGYQETQYF; CDR3nt: TGTGCCAGTAGTATCTTCGGGACAGGGTACCAAGAGACCCAGTACTTC
abundance: .; j_gene: TRBJ2-3; d_gene: .; v_gene: TRBV27; CDR3aa: CASSSLAHTPQYF; CDR3nt: TGTGCCAGCAGTTCTCTAGCGCACACCCCGCAGTATTTT
abundance: .; j_gene: TRBJ2-7; d_gene: TRBD2; v_gene: TRBV5-4; CDR3aa: CASSLAGGGGLYEQYF; CDR3nt: TGTGCCAGCAGCTTGGCCGGCGGGGGGGGCTTGTACGAGCAGTACTTC
abundance: .; j_gene: TRBJ1-3; d_gene: .; v_gene: TRBV2; CDR3aa: CASSQMPSGNTIYF; CDR3nt: TGTGCCAGCAGCCAGATGCCCTCTGGAAACACCATATATTTT
abundance: .; j_gene: TRBJ2-3; d_gene: .; v_gene: TRBV7-9; CDR3aa: CASSTMKGTAGTDTQYF; CDR3nt: TGTGCCAGCAGCACCATGAAGGGGACTGCCGGTACAGATACGCAGTATTTT
abundance: .; j_gene: TRBJ2-5; d_gene: TRBD1; v_gene: TRBV19; CDR3aa: CASSVPGQAGTAQETQYF; CDR3nt: TGTGCCAGTAGTGTACCGGGACAGGCTGGGACGGCTCAAGAGACCCAGTACTTC
abundance: .; j_gene: TRBJ1-6; d_gene: .; v_gene: TRBV27; CDR3aa: CASSLSGGPYNSPLHF; CDR3nt: TGTGCCAGCAGTTTGAGCGGGGGGCCTTATAATTCACCCCTCCACTTT
abundance: once; j_gene: TRBJ2-5; d_gene: .; v_gene: TRBV5-1; CDR3aa: CASSLQETQYF; CDR3nt: TGCGCCAGCAGCTTACAAGAGACCCAGTACTTC
abundance: .; j_gene: TRBJ2-2; d_gene: TRBD2; v_gene: TRBV5-6; CDR3aa: CASSLGLAGTGELFF; CDR3nt: TGTGCCAGCAGCTTGGGGCTAGCGGGCACCGGGGAGCTGTTTTTT
abundance: .; j_gene: TRBJ2-2; d_gene: TRBD1; v_gene: TRBV18; CDR3aa: CASSPGQGFGGTGELFF; CDR3nt: TGTGCCAGCTCACCGGGACAGGGATTCGGGGGCACCGGGGAGCTGTTTTTT
abundance: .; j_gene: TRBJ2-6; d_gene: .; v_gene: TRBV5-4; CDR3aa: CASRRAGANVLTF; CDR3nt: TGTGCCAGCAGGAGGGCTGGGGCCAACGTCCTGACTTTC
abundance: once; j_gene: TRBJ1-1; d_gene: TRBD1; v_gene: TRBV19; CDR3aa: CASSIAGGGTEAFF; CDR3nt: TGTGCCAGTAGTATAGCAGGGGGCGGCACTGAAGCTTTCTTT
abundance: .; j_gene: TRBJ1-2; d_gene: TRBD1; v_gene: TRBV7-3; CDR3aa: CASSLTSGQGNYGYTF; CDR3nt: TGTGCCAGCAGCTTAACTTCCGGACAGGGGAACTATGGCTACACCTTC
abundance: .; j_gene: TRBJ1-1; d_gene: TRBD1; v_gene: TRBV7-9; CDR3aa: CASRTGVYGDTEAFF; CDR3nt: TGTGCCAGCCGCACAGGGGTTTACGGGGACACTGAAGCTTTCTTT
abundance: .; j_gene: TRBJ2-7; d_gene: .; v_gene: TRBV5-1; CDR3aa: CASSFTGPHEQYF; CDR3nt: TGCGCCAGCAGCTTCACAGGGCCTCACGAGCAGTACTTC
abundance: .; j_gene: TRBJ2-3; d_gene: TRBD1; v_gene: TRBV4-1; CDR3aa: CASSEPGQGTDTQYF; CDR3nt: TGCGCCAGCAGCGAACCGGGACAGGGCACAGATACGCAGTATTTT
abundance: .; j_gene: TRBJ1-2; d_gene: TRBD1; v_gene: TRBV4-1; CDR3aa: CASSGIGQDVYGYTF; CDR3nt: TGCGCCAGCAGCGGGATAGGACAGGACGTTTATGGCTACACCTTC
abundance: .; j_gene: TRBJ1-1; d_gene: TRBD1; v_gene: TRBV5-8; CDR3aa: CASSLRTGRITEAFF; CDR3nt: TGTGCCAGCAGCTTGAGGACAGGCCGAATCACTGAAGCTTTCTTT
abundance: .; j_gene: TRBJ2-3; d_gene: .; v_gene: TRBV5-1; CDR3aa: CASNPTLGLSTDTQYF; CDR3nt: TGCGCCAGCAACCCCACGTTGGGTCTTAGCACAGATACGCAGTATTTT
abundance: .; j_gene: TRBJ1-5; d_gene: .; v_gene: TRBV5-6; CDR3aa: CASSLNWGSNQPQHF; CDR3nt: TGTGCCAGCAGCTTGAATTGGGGAAGCAATCAGCCCCAGCATTTT
abundance: .; j_gene: TRBJ1-2; d_gene: TRBD1; v_gene: TRBV10-3; CDR3aa: CAISENDRGGYGYTF; CDR3nt: TGTGCCATCAGTGAGAACGACAGGGGTGGCTATGGCTACACCTTC
abundance: .; j_gene: TRBJ2-1; d_gene: TRBD1; v_gene: TRBV28; CDR3aa: CASSPAGQGAANEQFF; CDR3nt: TGTGCCAGCAGCCCCGCCGGACAGGGGGCCGCCAATGAGCAGTTCTTC
abundance: .; j_gene: TRBJ2-3; d_gene: .; v_gene: TRBV2; CDR3aa: CASREQSGDDTQYF; CDR3nt: TGTGCCAGCAGAGAACAATCAGGGGACGATACGCAGTATTTT
abundance: .; j_gene: TRBJ1-1; d_gene: .; v_gene: TRBV2; CDR3aa: CASSPQNTEAFF; CDR3nt: TGTGCCAGCAGTCCCCAGAACACTGAAGCTTTCTTT
abundance: .; j_gene: TRBJ2-2; d_gene: .; v_gene: TRBV6-1; CDR3aa: CASSEGPGYTGELFF; CDR3nt: TGTGCCAGCAGTGAAGGCCCAGGGTACACCGGGGAGCTGTTTTTT